The 18 T cell receptor beta chains given below trace back to one sample, sequenced in a study of CD8+ T cells in alopecia areata. Extracted from the samples, RNA was reverse transcribed into cDNA to serve as the sequencing template. Libraries were prepared by immunoSEQ multiplex PCR; TCRdb keeps only in-frame clonotypes and omits some of them. In the table there are under 200,000 clones, approximately 57% of which are singletons. Treatment noted: oral pan-JAK inhibitor, 5-10 mg twice daily. The sequencing used CD4+ T cells sorted from blood, collected at week 24, from a patient treated with tofacitinib. The receptors were sampled from a human donor with alopecia areata.

The chain joins TRBV2 to TRBJ1-5; D gene unclear. In germline, CDR1 is SNHLY, CDR2 FYNNEI. The CDR3 spans 13 residues. Deletions cut 8 bases from V and 0 bases from J, with 8 bases between. The CDR3 here is CASCPSSNQPQHF. As DNA, the CDR3 is TGTGCCAGCTGCCCCAGTAGCAATCAGCCCCAGCATTTT.

The chain recombines TRBV7-9 with TRBJ2-3; the D gene could be TRBD1 or TRBD2 (5 bases each). CDR1 and CDR2 from the germline V gene are SEHNR and FQNEAQ (reference sequence). CDR3 length: 15 amino acids. Trimming took 3 bases from V and 2 from J, leaving 12 bases between them. The CDR3, as DNA: TGTGCCAGCAGCTTGGGGGAAACCAACACAGATACGCAGTATTTT. As protein: CASSLGETNTDTQYF. The whole variable domain, remainder taken from reference TRBV7-9 and TRBJ2-3, is DTGVSQNPRHKITKRGQNVTFRCDPISEHNRLYWYRQTLGQGPEFLTYFQNEAQLEKSRLLSDRFSAERPKGSFSTLEIQRTEQGDSAMYLCASSLGETNTDTQYFGPGTRLTVL.

The V gene is TRBV29-1, the J gene TRBJ1-2, with D possibly TRBD1 on 5 matching bases. V lost 0 bases, J lost 7 bases, and 27 bases lay in between. CDR1 is SQVTM, CDR2 ANQGSEA, per germline. The CDR3 sequence is 18 residues long. In DNA form, the CDR3 reads TGCAGCGTTGAAGAGGGTGGGGGTTCGCGTGGGCCCTTGGGTGGCTACACCTTC. Translated, it gives CSVEEGGGSRGPLGGYTF.

This clone was counted only a few times. The gene calls are TRBV7-9 and TRBJ1-1; tentative D call: TRBD1 (5 bases). The V gene's germline CDR1 is SEHNR and CDR2 FQNEAQ (reference sequence). V lost 5 bases to trimming and J lost 10 bases, with 14 bases between them. The CDR3 consists of 12 residues. CDR3 sequence (DNA): TGTGCCAGCAGCGCCGGCGGGGGATCAGCTTTCTTT. It is translated as CASSAGGGSAFF.

V and J are TRBV14 and TRBJ2-6; D is possibly TRBD1 or TRBD2 (5 bases each). The CDR3 consists of 17 residues. Trimming stripped 5 bases from V and 0 bases from J, with 14 bases between. Looked up from germline, CDR1 is SGHDN and CDR2 is FVKESK. In DNA, the CDR3 is TGTGCCAGCAGCTTAGAGGGACGGAGCTCTGGGGCCAACGTCCTGACTTTC. Protein product: CASSLEGRSSGANVLTF.

The chain links TRBV30 to TRBJ2-3; TRBD2 might be the D (6 bases). The CDR3 loop spans 11 amino acids. The germline V gene encodes CDR1 GTSNPN and CDR2 SVGIG (reference sequence). V was pared by 8 bases and J by 0 bases, with 6 bases between. CDR3 sequence reads: CARGSTDTQYF. The CDR3 coding sequence is TGTGCCCGGGGGAGCACAGATACGCAGTATTTT.

The chain carries TRBV11-2 and TRBJ2-1, with 9 nucleotides matching TRBD1. Per the germline V gene, CDR1 is SGHAT and CDR2 is FQNNGV. The CDR3 spans 15 residues. V gave up 4 bases and J gave up 9 bases; unmatched junction bases: 10. The CDR3 DNA is TGTGCCAGCAGCTCAGGACAGGGGACTCACGGTGAGCAGTTCTTC. It is translated as CASSSGQGTHGEQFF.

The gene calls are TRBV29-1 and TRBJ2-7; 11 bases align to TRBD1. In germline, CDR1 is SQVTM, CDR2 ANQGSEA. V was pared by 6 bases and J by 2 bases, with 6 bases of the junction left unmatched. This CDR3 spans 14 amino acids. The CDR3 region is CSVAPGQGAYEQYF. The DNA of the CDR3 is TGCAGCGTCGCTCCGGGACAGGGGGCCTACGAGCAGTACTTC.

This clone showed up just a few times. This sequence joins TRBV13 and TRBJ1-2; TRBD1 is a possible D gene (5 bases). This CDR3 region has 15 residues. In germline, CDR1 is PRHDT, CDR2 FYEKMQ (reference sequence). V was pared by 0 bases and J by 6 bases, with 14 bases between. The CDR3 DNA reads TGTGCCAGCAGCTTAGGCCTGAGGGGAGTGGATGGCTACACCTTC. The encoded protein is CASSLGLRGVDGYTF.

This clone was counted between two and nine times. The V and J genes are TRBV25-1 and TRBJ2-1, with TRBD2 identical over 9 bases. V lost 2 bases, J lost 4 bases, and 0 bases stayed unmatched. There are 14 residues in the CDR3. CDR1 is MGHDK, CDR2 SYGVNS, per germline. This chain's CDR3 is CASSESGGYNEQFF. DNA of the CDR3: TGTGCCAGCAGTGAAAGCGGGGGGTACAATGAGCAGTTCTTC.

V and J are TRBV7-9 and TRBJ1-1; no firm D call. The CDR3 is 14 residues long. Germline V gene sequence: CDR1 SEHNR, CDR2 FQNEAQ (reference sequence). The V and J ends lost 1 base and 2 bases respectively, with 8 bases between them. As DNA, the CDR3 is TGTGCCAGCAGCTTAGGGTATCGAAACACTGAAGCTTTCTTT. Its translation is CASSLGYRNTEAFF.

The chain uses TRBV18 and TRBJ2-5; D gene uncertain. The germline CDR1 and CDR2 sequences are KGHSH and LQKENI. The V gene lost 4 bases and the J gene lost 2 bases, with 8 bases spanning the gap. The CDR3 contains 13 residues. The DNA for the CDR3 is TGTGCCAGCTCACGCGCCCGGCAAGAGACCCAGTACTTC. This gives the protein CASSRARQETQYF.

The chain links TRBV30 to TRBJ1-1, with 8 nucleotides matching TRBD1. The CDR3 has 17 residues. V lost 3 bases to trimming and J lost 1 base; unmatched junction nucleotides: 13. Germline loops: CDR1 GTSNPN, CDR2 SVGIG (reference sequence). CDR3 region: CAWRGPGQATKNTEAFF. In DNA form, the CDR3 reads TGTGCCTGGAGGGGACCGGGACAGGCCACAAAGAACACTGAAGCTTTCTTT. The whole variable domain, filled in from reference TRBV30 and TRBJ1-1, reads SQTIHQWPATLVQPVGSPLSLECTVEGTSNPNLYWYRQAAGRGLQLLFYSVGIGQISSEVPQNLSASRPQDRQFILSSKKLLLSDSGFYLCAWRGPGQATKNTEAFFGQGTRLTVV.

This chain connects TRBV28 to TRBJ2-6; D gene unclear. Germline V gene data show CDR1 as MDHEN and CDR2 as SYDVKM. The CDR3 is made up of 12 amino acids. The V end lost 5 bases, the J end lost 6 bases, and 5 bases lay between the germline ends. The CDR3 sequence is CASSTLANVLTF. CDR3 in DNA: TGTGCCAGCAGTACCCTGGCCAACGTCCTGACTTTC.

The chain recombines TRBV6-6 with TRBJ2-3; tentatively, D is TRBD2 (5 bases). With 2 bases removed from V and 6 bases from J, the gap between germline ends came to 9 bases. The germline V gene has CDR1 MNHNY and CDR2 SVGAGI (reference sequence). The CDR3 consists of 13 residues. CDR3 residues: CASSYGSRDTQYF. The CDR3 nucleotides read TGTGCCAGCAGTTACGGGAGCCGGGATACGCAGTATTTT.

For the CDR3, the DNA is TGTGCCTGGAGTATGGTGGCGGAGACTCCCGAAGAGACCCAGTACTTC. Translating gives CAWSMVAETPEETQYF. V gene TRBV30 combines with J gene TRBJ2-5, with no clear D. The CDR3 consists of 16 residues. V lost 2 bases, J lost 3 bases, and 19 bases lay in between. Germline-derived CDR1 and CDR2 are GTSNPN and SVGIG (reference sequence).

This chain links TRBV25-1 with TRBJ1-2, with D unclear. The germline gives CDR1 MGHDK, CDR2 SYGVNS. The CDR3 contains 13 residues. Trimming removed 7 bases from V and 4 bases from J, with 13 bases in between. CDR3 residues: CASTTGALYGYTF. In nucleotides, the CDR3 is TGTGCCAGCACCACCGGCGCTCTCTATGGCTACACCTTC.

This clone was recorded once. The chain links TRBV12-5 to TRBJ1-6; D remains ambiguous. Trimming cost V 0 bases and J 9 bases, with 3 bases left between them. There are 12 residues in the CDR3. Germline CDR1 LGHNT, CDR2 FRNRAP. The DNA for the CDR3 is TGTGCTAGTGGTTTGGTATCTTCACCCCTCCACTTT. Amino acids: CASGLVSSPLHF.